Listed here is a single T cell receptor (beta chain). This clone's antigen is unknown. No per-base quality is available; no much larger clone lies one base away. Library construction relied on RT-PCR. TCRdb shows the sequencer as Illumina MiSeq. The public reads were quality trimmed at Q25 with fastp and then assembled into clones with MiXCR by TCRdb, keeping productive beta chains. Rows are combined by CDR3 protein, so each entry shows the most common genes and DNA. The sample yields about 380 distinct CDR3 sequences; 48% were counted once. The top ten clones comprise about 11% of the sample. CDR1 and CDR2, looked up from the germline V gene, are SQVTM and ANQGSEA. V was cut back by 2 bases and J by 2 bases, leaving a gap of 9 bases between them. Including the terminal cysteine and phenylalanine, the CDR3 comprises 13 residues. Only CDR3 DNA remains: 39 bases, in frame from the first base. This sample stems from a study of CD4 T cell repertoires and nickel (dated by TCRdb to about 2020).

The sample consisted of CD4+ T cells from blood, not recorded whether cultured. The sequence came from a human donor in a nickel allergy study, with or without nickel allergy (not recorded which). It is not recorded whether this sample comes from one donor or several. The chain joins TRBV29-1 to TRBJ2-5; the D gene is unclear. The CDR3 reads CSVEPPGQETQYF. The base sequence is TGCAGCGTTGAACCGCCAGGACAAGAGACCCAGTACTTC.